This T cell receptor beta chain was identified in a study of beta chain features in type 1 diabetes. Study results and caveats: All four CD4+ subsets of Type 1 diabetes patients contained TCRB CDR3s that were moderately but significantly shorter.

The CDR3 consists of 13 residues. Germline V gene lookup returns CDR1 LNHDA and CDR2 SQIVND (reference sequence). The germline V and J ends were trimmed by 6 bases and 5 bases, with 12 bases remaining between them. Isolated RNA was reverse transcribed in full, so expressed TCRB transcripts were sequenced. Profiled with immunoSEQ multiplex PCR; TCRdb holds only in-frame clones, not every one. The repertoire consists of 500,000 to 650,000 clones, with roughly an eighth occurring once and the leading ten covering approximately 0.11%. Worth noting for this clone: Its specificity is not known.

The sequencing input was naive CD4+ T cells from blood. The chain couples TRBV19 to TRBJ2-3; D gene unclear. This clonotype was obtained from a man younger than 45 with type 1 diabetes. CDR3 bases: TGTGCCAGTAGCCAGGTTCTAGAAGATACGCAGTATTTT. This encodes CASSQVLEDTQYF. Using reference TRBV19 and TRBJ2-3 for the parts outside the CDR3, the full variable domain is DGGITQSPKYLFRKEGQNVTLSCEQNLNHDAMYWYRQDPGQGLRLIYYSQIVNDFQKGDIAEGYSVSREKKESFPLTVTSAQKNPTAFYLCASSQVLEDTQYFGPGTRLTVL.